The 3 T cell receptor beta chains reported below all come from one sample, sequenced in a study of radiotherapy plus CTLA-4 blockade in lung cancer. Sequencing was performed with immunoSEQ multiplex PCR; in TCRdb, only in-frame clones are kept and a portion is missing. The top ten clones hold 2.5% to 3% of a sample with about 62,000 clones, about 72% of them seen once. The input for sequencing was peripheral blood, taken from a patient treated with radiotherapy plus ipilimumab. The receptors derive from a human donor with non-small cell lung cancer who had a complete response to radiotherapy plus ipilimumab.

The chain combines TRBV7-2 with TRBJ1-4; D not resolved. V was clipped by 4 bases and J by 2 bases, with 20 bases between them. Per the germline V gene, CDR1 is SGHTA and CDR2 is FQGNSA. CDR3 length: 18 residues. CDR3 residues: CASSSRPPVGITNEKLFF. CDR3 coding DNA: TGTGCCAGCAGCTCAAGGCCCCCCGTCGGGATTACTAATGAAAAACTGTTTTTT.

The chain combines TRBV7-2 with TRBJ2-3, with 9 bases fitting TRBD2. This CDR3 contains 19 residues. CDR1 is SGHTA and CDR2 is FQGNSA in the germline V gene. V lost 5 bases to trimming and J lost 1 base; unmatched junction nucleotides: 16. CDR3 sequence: CASSPLAVGAGGRTDTQYF. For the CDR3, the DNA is TGTGCCAGCAGCCCCCTAGCGGTCGGAGCGGGGGGCCGCACAGATACGCAGTATTTT.

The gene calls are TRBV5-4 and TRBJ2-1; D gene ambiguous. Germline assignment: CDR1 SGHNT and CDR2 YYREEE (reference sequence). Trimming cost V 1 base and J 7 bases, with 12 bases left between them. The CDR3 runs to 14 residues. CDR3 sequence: CASSLSVPPNEQFF. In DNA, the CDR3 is TGTGCCAGCAGCTTGTCGGTCCCTCCGAATGAGCAGTTCTTC.